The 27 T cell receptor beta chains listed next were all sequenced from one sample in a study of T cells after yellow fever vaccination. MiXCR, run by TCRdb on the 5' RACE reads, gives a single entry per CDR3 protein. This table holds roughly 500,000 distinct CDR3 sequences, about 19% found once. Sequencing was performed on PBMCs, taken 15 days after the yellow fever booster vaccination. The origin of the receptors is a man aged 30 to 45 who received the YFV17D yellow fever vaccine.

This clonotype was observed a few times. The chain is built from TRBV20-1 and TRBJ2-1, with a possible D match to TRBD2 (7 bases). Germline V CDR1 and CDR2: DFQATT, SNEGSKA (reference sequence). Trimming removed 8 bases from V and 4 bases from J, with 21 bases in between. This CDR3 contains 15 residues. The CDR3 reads CSSPRGDYLYNEQFF. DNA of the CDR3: TGCAGTTCCCCAAGGGGGGACTATTTATACAATGAGCAGTTCTTC.

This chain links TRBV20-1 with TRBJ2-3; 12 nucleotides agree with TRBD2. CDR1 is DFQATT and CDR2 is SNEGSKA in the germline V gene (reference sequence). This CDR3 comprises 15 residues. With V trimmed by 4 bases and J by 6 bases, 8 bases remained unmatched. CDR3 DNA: TGCAGTGCTATACTGTCTAGCGGGAGGGCTGATACGCAGTATTTT. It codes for CSAILSSGRADTQYF.

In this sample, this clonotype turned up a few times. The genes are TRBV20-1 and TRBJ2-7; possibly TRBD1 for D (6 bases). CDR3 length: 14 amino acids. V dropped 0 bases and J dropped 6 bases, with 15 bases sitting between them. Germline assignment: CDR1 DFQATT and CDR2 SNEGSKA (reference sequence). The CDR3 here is CSARDPGVDFEQYF. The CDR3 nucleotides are TGCAGTGCTAGAGATCCAGGGGTCGACTTCGAGCAGTACTTC.

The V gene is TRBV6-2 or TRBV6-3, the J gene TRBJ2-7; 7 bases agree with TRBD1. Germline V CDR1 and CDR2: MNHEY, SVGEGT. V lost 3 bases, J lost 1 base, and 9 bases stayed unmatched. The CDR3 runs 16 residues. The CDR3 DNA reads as TGTGCCAGCAGTTATTACCCACAGGGGATATCCTACGAGCAGTACTTC. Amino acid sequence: CASSYYPQGISYEQYF.

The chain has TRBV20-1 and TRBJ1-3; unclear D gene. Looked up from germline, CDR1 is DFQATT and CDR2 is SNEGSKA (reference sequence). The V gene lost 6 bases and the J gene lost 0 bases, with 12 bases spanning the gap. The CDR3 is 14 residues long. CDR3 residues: CSAALESSGNTIYF. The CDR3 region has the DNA TGCAGTGCCGCGTTGGAGAGCTCTGGAAACACCATATATTTT.

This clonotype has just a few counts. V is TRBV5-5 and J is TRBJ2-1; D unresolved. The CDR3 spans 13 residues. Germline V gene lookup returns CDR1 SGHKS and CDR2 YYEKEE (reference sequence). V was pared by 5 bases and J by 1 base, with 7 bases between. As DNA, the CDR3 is TGTGCCAGCAGAGGGATATCCTACAATGAGCAGTTCTTC. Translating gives CASRGISYNEQFF.

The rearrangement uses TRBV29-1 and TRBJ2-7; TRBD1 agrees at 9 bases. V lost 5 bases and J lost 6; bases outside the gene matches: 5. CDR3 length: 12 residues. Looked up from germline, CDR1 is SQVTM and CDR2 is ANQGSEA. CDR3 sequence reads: CSVKQGATEQYF. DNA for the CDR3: TGCAGCGTTAAACAGGGGGCGACCGAGCAGTACTTC.

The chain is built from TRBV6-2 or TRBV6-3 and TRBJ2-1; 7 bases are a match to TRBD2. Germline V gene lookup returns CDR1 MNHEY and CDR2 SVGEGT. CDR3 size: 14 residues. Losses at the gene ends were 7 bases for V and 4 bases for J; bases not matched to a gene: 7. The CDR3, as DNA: TGTGCCAGCATTTCCGCGGGAGCTTACAATGAGCAGTTCTTC. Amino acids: CASISAGAYNEQFF.

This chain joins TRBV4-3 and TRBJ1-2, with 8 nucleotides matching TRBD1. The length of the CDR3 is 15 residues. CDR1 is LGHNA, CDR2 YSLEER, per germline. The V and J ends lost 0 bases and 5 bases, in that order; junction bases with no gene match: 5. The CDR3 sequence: CASSQEQGGIYGYTF. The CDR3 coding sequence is TGCGCCAGCAGCCAAGAACAGGGGGGCATATATGGCTACACCTTC.

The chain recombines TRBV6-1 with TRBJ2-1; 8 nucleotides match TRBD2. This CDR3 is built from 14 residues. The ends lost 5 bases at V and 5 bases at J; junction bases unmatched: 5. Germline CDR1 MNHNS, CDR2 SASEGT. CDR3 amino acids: CASSKSGSHNEQFF. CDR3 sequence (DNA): TGTGCCAGCAGTAAAAGCGGGAGCCACAATGAGCAGTTCTTC.

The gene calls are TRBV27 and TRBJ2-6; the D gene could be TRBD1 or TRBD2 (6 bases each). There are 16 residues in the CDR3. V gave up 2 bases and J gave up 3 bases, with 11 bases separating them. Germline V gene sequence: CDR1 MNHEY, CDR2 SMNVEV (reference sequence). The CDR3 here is CASSLIGGCGANVLTF. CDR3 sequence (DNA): TGTGCCAGCAGTTTAATCGGGGGCTGTGGGGCCAACGTCCTGACTTTC.

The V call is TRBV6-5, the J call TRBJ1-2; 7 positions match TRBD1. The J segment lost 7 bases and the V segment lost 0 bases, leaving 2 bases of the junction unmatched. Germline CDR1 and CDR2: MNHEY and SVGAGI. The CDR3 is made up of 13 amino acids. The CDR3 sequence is CASSYSNRGGYTF. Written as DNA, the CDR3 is TGTGCCAGCAGTTACTCGAACAGGGGTGGCTACACCTTC.

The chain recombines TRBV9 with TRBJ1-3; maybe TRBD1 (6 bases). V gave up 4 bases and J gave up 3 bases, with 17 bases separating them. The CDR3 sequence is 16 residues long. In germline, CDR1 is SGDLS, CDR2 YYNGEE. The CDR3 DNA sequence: TGTGCCAGCAGCCCGAACGGGGGGCTTGGTGGAAACACCATATATTTT. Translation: CASSPNGGLGGNTIYF.

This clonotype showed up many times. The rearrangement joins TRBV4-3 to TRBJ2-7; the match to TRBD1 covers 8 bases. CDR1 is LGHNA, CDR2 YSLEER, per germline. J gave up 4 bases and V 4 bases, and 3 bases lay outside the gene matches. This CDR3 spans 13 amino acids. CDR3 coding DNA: TGCGCCAGCAGCCCCCGACAGGGGTACGAGCAGTACTTC. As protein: CASSPRQGYEQYF.

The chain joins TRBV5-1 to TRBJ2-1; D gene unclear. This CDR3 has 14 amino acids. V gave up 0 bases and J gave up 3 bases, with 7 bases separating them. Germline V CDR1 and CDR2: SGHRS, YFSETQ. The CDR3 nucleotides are TGCGCCAGCAGCTTGGAAAGCCTCTACAATGAGCAGTTCTTC. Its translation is CASSLESLYNEQFF.

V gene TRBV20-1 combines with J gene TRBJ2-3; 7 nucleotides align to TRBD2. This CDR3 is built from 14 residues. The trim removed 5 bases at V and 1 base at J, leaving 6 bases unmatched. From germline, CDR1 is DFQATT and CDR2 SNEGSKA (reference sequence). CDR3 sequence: CSASRGLGTDTQYF. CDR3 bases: TGCAGTGCTTCCCGCGGACTAGGCACAGATACGCAGTATTTT.

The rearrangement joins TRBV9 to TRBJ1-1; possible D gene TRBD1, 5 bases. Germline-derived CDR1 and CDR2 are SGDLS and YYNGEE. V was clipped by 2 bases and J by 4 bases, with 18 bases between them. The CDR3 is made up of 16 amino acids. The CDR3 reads CASSVSHVTVPTEAFF. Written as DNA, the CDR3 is TGTGCCAGCAGCGTTTCTCACGTGACAGTCCCCACTGAAGCTTTCTTT.

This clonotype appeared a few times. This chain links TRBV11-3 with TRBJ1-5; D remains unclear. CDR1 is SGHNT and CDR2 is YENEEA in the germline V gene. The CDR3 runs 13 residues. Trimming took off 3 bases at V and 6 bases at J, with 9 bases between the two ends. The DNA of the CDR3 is TGTGCCAGCAGCTTGGATGTAAGTCAGCCCCAGCATTTT. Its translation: CASSLDVSQPQHF. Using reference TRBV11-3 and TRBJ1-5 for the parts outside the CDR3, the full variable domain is EAGVVQSPRYKIIEKKQPVAFWCNPISGHNTLYWYLQNLGQGPELLIRYENEEAVDDSQLPKDRFSAERLKGVDSTLKIQPAELGDSAVYLCASSLDVSQPQHFGDGTRLSIL.

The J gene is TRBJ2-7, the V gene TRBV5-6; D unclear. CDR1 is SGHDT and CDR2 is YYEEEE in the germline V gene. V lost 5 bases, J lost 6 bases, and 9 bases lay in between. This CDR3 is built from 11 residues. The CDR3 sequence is CASREKGEQYF. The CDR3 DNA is TGTGCCAGCAGGGAGAAAGGCGAGCAGTACTTC.

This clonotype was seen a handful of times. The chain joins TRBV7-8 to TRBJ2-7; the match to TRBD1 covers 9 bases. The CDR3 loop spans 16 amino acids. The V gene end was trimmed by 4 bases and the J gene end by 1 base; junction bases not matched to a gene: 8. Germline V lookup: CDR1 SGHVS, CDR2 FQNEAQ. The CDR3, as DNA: TGTGCCAGCAGCTCCCCTCAGGACAGGGGATCCTACGAGCAGTACTTC. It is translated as CASSSPQDRGSYEQYF.

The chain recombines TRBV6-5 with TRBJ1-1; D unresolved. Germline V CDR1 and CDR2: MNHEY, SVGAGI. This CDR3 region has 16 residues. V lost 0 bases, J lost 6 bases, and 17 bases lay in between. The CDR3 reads CASSYSSSTLPSEAFF. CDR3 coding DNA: TGTGCCAGCAGTTACTCGAGTAGCACGTTGCCGTCTGAAGCTTTCTTT.

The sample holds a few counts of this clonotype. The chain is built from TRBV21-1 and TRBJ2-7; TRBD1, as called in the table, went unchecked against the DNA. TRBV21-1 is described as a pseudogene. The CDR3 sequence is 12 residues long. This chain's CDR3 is CASRDITYLRYF. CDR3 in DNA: TGTGCCAGCCGGGACATAACCTACCTTAGGTACTTC.

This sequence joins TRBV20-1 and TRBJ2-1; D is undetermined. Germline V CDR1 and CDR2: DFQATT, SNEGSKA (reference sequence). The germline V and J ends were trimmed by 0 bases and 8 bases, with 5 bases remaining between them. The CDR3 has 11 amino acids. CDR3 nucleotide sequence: TGCAGTGCTAGAGATTGGTATGAGCAGTTCTTC. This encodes CSARDWYEQFF.

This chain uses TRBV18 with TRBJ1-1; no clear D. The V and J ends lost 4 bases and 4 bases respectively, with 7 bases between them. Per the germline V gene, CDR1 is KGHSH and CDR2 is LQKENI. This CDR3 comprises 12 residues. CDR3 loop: CASSQGPTEAFF. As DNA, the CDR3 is TGTGCCAGCTCACAGGGTCCCACTGAAGCTTTCTTT.

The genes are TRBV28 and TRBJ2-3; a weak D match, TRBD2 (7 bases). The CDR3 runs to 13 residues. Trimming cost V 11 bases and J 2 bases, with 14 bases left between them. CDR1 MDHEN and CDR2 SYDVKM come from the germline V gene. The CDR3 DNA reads TGTGCCGGGGGGGGACAAGTCACAGATACGCAGTATTTT. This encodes CAGGGQVTDTQYF. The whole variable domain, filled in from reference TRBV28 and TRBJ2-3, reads DVKVTQSSRYLVKRTGEKVFLECVQDMDHENMFWYRQDPGLGLRLIYFSYDVKMKEKGDIPEGYSVSREKKERFSLILESASTNQTSMYLCAGGGQVTDTQYFGPGTRLTVL.

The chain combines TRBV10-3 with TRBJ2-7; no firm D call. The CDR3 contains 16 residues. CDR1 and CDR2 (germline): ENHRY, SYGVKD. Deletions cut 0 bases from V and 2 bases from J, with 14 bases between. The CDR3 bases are TGTGCCATCAGTGAGTCGATAGGGTTTGGCCCCTACGAGCAGTACTTC. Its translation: CAISESIGFGPYEQYF.

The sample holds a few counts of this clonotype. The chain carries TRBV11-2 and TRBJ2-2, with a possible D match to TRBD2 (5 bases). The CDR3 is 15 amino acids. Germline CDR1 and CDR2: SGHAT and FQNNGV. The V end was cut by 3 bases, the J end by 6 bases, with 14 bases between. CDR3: CASSFSREWSGELFF. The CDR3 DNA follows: TGTGCCAGCAGCTTTTCGAGGGAGTGGTCCGGGGAGCTGTTTTTT.